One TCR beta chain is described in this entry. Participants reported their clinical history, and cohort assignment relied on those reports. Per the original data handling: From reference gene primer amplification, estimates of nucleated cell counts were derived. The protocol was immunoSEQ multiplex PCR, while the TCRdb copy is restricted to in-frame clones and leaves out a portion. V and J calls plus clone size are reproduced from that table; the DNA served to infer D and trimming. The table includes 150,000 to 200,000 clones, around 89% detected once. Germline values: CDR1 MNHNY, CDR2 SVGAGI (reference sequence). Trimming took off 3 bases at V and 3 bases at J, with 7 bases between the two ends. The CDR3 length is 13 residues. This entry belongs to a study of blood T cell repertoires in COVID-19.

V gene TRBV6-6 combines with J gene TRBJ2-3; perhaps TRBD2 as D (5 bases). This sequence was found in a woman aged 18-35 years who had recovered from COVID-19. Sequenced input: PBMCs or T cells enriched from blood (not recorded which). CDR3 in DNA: TGTGCCAGCAGTTATCGGGAAACAGATACGCAGTATTTT. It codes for CASSYRETDTQYF.